Detailed here is one T cell receptor beta chain. Trimming took off 6 bases at V and 4 bases at J, with 11 bases between the two ends. The CDR3 length is 12 residues. Germline V gene lookup returns CDR1 SGHDT and CDR2 YYEEEE. This entry comes from a study of blood T cells in healthy people across ages. The use of a sample-barcoded 5' primer and a J-beta primer mix characterized a second PCR of roughly 6 to 11 cycles. TCRdb independently ran MiXCR on the 5' RACE reads; one entry per CDR3 protein. Seen here are approximately 940,000 distinct CDR3 sequences, roughly 52% observed once, and the top ten hold about an eighth.

Sequencing was carried out using blood. The V call is TRBV5-6, the J call TRBJ2-7; D is possibly TRBD2 (5 bases). The TCR originated in a man aged 30-40 years in good health. DNA for the CDR3: TGTGCCAGCACGCTACCGGGATACGAGCAGTACTTC. It is translated as CASTLPGYEQYF.